This T cell receptor (beta chain) was observed in a study of blood T cell repertoires in COVID-19 (dated by TCRdb to about 2020). In the study overall: Collaborator samples came from the United States, Italy and Spain and covered acute and convalescent phases of COVID-19. Deeply sampled blood TCRbeta repertoires from subjects exposed to, actively infected with, or recovered from COVID-19 were included in the dataset. HLA class I and class II types, where available, came from metadata supplied by the sample provider rather than from assay-based typing. Samples were obtained from the ongoing ImmuneRACE study (first 160 participants) and from 1,254 subjects provided by 6 global collaborators. The material from the prospective study consisted of cDNA or gDNA derived from T cells, B-cell-depleted T cells, or PBMCs. Nearly every sample came with metadata listing a de-identified subject ID, COVID-19 status, age in years and sex. The repertoires were released in a freely available public database intended as a resource for research on the immune response to SARS-CoV-2. Study-wide findings and limitations: Clinical and demographic metadata were provided uncurated, with the amount varying by source and participant.

TCRbeta CDR3 regions were amplified from genomic DNA using the immunoSEQ Assay, a bias-controlled multiplex PCR. As for the original processing: The number of nucleated cells in each sample was estimated by amplification of reference gene primers within the assay. Sequence reads were collapsed and filtered to measure the absolute abundance of every unique TCRbeta CDR3 rearrangement. For each sample, productive Simpson clonality was calculated as the square root of Simpson's diversity index across productive rearrangements. Entries here come from immuneACCESS through TCRdb and include only in-frame sequences with V and J called. Some clones fail to appear in such tables; in the studies checked, an unresolved V gene covers under half of the shortfall, and the cause of the remainder is unknown. The V and J calls and clone size are taken from that table; D and trimming were inferred from the DNA. The sample table shows about 64,000 clones, and about nine tenths are seen once. The ten most abundant clones make up more than 2.5% of the sample.

Points on this clone: The antigen it binds to is not known. Base-call qualities are not available, and no considerably larger clone is one nucleotide away.

The germline V gene sets CDR1 to SGHTA and CDR2 to FQGTGA. Reading from cysteine to phenylalanine, the CDR3 counts 14 amino acids. CDR3 DNA only is kept here, 42 bases in frame from base 1. Between the V and J ends, shortened by 5 bases and 3 bases respectively, the junction contains 14 bases. Each collaborating institution followed its own protocols to collect whole blood in K2EDTA tubes. For TCRbeta analysis, collaborator samples were shipped as frozen whole blood, as isolated PBMCs, or as DNA extracted from either sample type. The receptor chain draws on TRBV7-3 and TRBJ2-7, and possibly TRBD1, on 5 matching bases. The sample comprised peripheral blood. The clonotype originates from a man aged 45-65 years with active COVID-19. The base sequence is TGTGCCAGCAGCCCGGGTGGGCAGGGCTACGAGCAGTACTTC. It encodes CASSPGGQGYEQYF. The full variable domain, with segments outside the CDR3 supplied by the reference TRBV7-3 and TRBJ2-7 proteins, appears as GAGVSQTPSNKVTEKGKYVELRCDPISGHTALYWYRQSLGQGPEFLIYFQGTGAADDSGLPNDRFFAVRPEGSVSTLKIQRTERGDSAVYLCASSPGGQGYEQYFGPGTRLTVT.